This T cell receptor (beta chain) was sequenced for a study of cytomegalovirus exposure and HLA in healthy donors. General study results and limits: For presence/absence analyses, sequencing depth was assumed to be roughly uniform across donors. Cytomegalovirus association was listed for 164 TCR beta chains.

In the case of this clone: What it binds is not known.

The PCR employed 60 Vbeta primers together with 13 Jbeta primers. This table comes from immunoSEQ multiplex PCR, and its TCRdb copy is limited to in-frame clones, with some not included. The table shows 40,000 to 60,000 clones, with over 60% occurring only once. The germline CDR1 and CDR2 sequences are MNHNS and SASEGT. The CDR3 has 16 residues. Losses at the gene ends were 2 bases for V and 5 bases for J; bases not matched to a gene: 9. This chain links TRBV6-1 with TRBJ1-5, with TRBD1 matching over 7 bases. Sample: PBMCs. The clonotype comes from a woman aged 50 to 60 in good health and CMV-seronegative. This CDR3 reads CASSETWQGVDQPQHF. In DNA form, the CDR3 reads TGTGCCAGCAGTGAAACGTGGCAGGGGGTAGATCAGCCCCAGCATTTT.